The 15 T cell receptor beta chains below were found in one sample sequenced in a study of CD8+ T cells in alopecia areata. RNA extraction was followed by reverse transcription into cDNA, which acted as the sequencing template. Assay: immunoSEQ multiplex PCR; the TCRdb copy retains only in-frame clones and omits some. In the table there are approximately 210,000 clones, 60% of which are singletons. Treatment noted: oral pan-JAK inhibitor, 5-10 mg twice daily. This specimen consisted of CD4+ T cells sorted from blood, obtained at week 24, from a patient treated with tofacitinib. All receptors derive from a human donor with alopecia areata.

This clone appeared a single time. The V call is TRBV7-3, the J call TRBJ1-2; D possibly corresponds to TRBD1 (5 bases). The CDR3 contains 16 residues. The ends were cut back, 5 bases at V and 0 bases at J, with 16 bases in the middle. Germline loops: CDR1 SGHTA, CDR2 FQGTGA. The chain's CDR3 is CASSESRDGANYGYTF. The CDR3 region has the DNA TGTGCCAGCAGCGAGTCCCGGGACGGAGCTAACTATGGCTACACCTTC.

The chain combines TRBV5-4 with TRBJ2-7; D is unresolved. This CDR3 is 14 amino acids long. Germline CDR1 and CDR2: SGHNT and YYREEE (reference sequence). V was pared by 4 bases and J by 3 bases, with 14 bases between. CDR3: CASSPEAGSYEQYF. CDR3 coding DNA: TGTGCCAGCAGCCCCGAGGCAGGTAGCTACGAGCAGTACTTC. The entire variable domain, with the rest obtained from reference TRBV5-4 and TRBJ2-7, is as follows: ETGVTQSPTHLIKTRGQQVTLRCSSQSGHNTVSWYQQALGQGPQFIFQYYREEENGRGNFPPRFSGLQFPNYSSELNVNALELDDSALYLCASSPEAGSYEQYFGPGTRLTVT.

V is TRBV7-3 and J is TRBJ1-1; D is uncertain. The V gene's germline CDR1 is SGHTA and CDR2 FQGTGA. The CDR3 consists of 12 residues. Trimming pared 5 bases from V and 5 bases from J, leaving 9 bases between. DNA for the CDR3: TGTGCCAGCAGCATGGGTAGGACTGAAGCTTTCTTT. Amino acid sequence: CASSMGRTEAFF.

To note about this clone: The junction departs from the called germline gene at one end, perhaps through a read error. This chain uses TRBV29-1 with TRBJ1-1; 7 bases agree with TRBD1. CDR3 size: 12 residues. Looked up from germline, CDR1 is SQVTM and CDR2 is ANQGSEA. The CDR3 here is CSVEGQAFEAFF. The CDR3 bases are TGCAGCGTGGAAGGACAGGCTTTTGAAGCTTTCTTT.

The chain combines TRBV25-1 with TRBJ1-5; D gene unclear. The CDR3 sequence is 14 residues long. The V end lost 1 base, the J end lost 5 bases, and 9 bases lay between the germline ends. CDR1 and CDR2 from the germline V gene are MGHDK and SYGVNS. As DNA, the CDR3 is TGTGCCAGCAGTGAATCATTAAACCATCAGCCCCAGCATTTT. It yields the protein CASSESLNHQPQHF.

The rearrangement links TRBV6-6 to TRBJ1-6; 10 bases fit TRBD1. Germline CDR1 reads MNHNY; CDR2 reads SVGAGI (reference sequence). V lost 2 bases and J lost 7; bases outside the gene matches: 2. There are 15 residues in the CDR3. The CDR3 sequence is CASSYAGQGNSPLHF. The CDR3 nucleotides read TGTGCCAGCAGTTACGCGGGACAGGGGAATTCACCCCTCCACTTT.

This chain connects TRBV28 to TRBJ2-3; 7 nucleotides match TRBD2. Germline V gene sequence: CDR1 MDHEN, CDR2 SYDVKM. The CDR3 consists of 15 residues. Losses at the gene ends were 2 bases for V and 4 bases for J; bases not matched to a gene: 6. CDR3 nucleotides: TGTGCCAGCAGTTTAGGCGGGGAGGGAGCAGATACGCAGTATTTT. Its protein product is CASSLGGEGADTQYF.

The gene calls are TRBV30 and TRBJ1-2; a possible D gene is TRBD1 (6 bases). V dropped 7 bases and J dropped 5 bases, with 23 bases sitting between them. CDR3 length equals 15 residues. Germline V gene data show CDR1 as GTSNPN and CDR2 as SVGIG (reference sequence). The CDR3 protein is CASLPHRAGVYGYTF. CDR3 sequence (DNA): TGTGCCTCCTTACCTCACAGGGCGGGGGTTTATGGCTACACCTTC.

The J gene is TRBJ1-5, the V gene TRBV25-1; no firm D call. Trimming removed 5 bases at V and 3 bases at J, with 8 bases between. The CDR3 sequence is 13 residues long. Germline values: CDR1 MGHDK, CDR2 SYGVNS. The CDR3 DNA reads as TGTGCCAGCAGTTGGTCAGACAATCAGCCCCAGCATTTT. As protein: CASSWSDNQPQHF.

This chain links TRBV13 with TRBJ2-5, with 8 bases that match TRBD2. The germline gives CDR1 PRHDT, CDR2 FYEKMQ (reference sequence). This CDR3 contains 17 residues. Germline trimming cut 5 bases from V and 4 bases from J; bases unmatched to any gene: 15. Written as DNA, the CDR3 is TGTGCCAGCAGCCAAGGACTAGCTGTATCAGTGGGAGAGACCCAGTACTTC. Its protein product is CASSQGLAVSVGETQYF.

The chain is built from TRBV6-1 and TRBJ2-4; no definite D call. This CDR3 has 11 residues. From germline, CDR1 is MNHNS and CDR2 SASEGT. Trimming pared 7 bases from V and 5 bases from J, leaving 6 bases between. CDR3 DNA sequence: TGTGCCAGCAACAGCCAAAACATTCAGTACTTC. Amino acid sequence: CASNSQNIQYF.

The V call is TRBV30, the J call TRBJ2-7; D unclear. Germline-derived CDR1 and CDR2 are GTSNPN and SVGIG (reference sequence). Trimming took 3 bases from V and 12 from J, leaving 18 bases between them. This CDR3 region has 12 residues. This CDR3 reads CAWRASSQEAYF. The DNA of the CDR3 is TGTGCCTGGAGGGCTTCTTCGCAGGAAGCGTACTTC. The full variable domain, its missing parts supplied by reference TRBV30 and TRBJ2-7, is SQTIHQWPATLVQPVGSPLSLECTVEGTSNPNLYWYRQAAGRGLQLLFYSVGIGQISSEVPQNLSASRPQDRQFILSSKKLLLSDSGFYLCAWRASSQEAYFGPGTRLTVT.

The J gene is TRBJ2-2, the V gene TRBV2; 7 bases align to TRBD1. Germline CDR1 reads SNHLY; CDR2 reads FYNNEI. The CDR3 totals 14 residues. The trim removed 4 bases at V and 1 base at J, leaving 0 bases unmatched. The CDR3 bases are TGTGCCAGCAGTGGACAGGGGAACACCGGGGAGCTGTTTTTT. Its protein is CASSGQGNTGELFF.

This clone appeared a few times. The chain recombines TRBV7-9 with TRBJ2-2, with D tentatively TRBD1 or TRBD2 (5 bases each). Per germline, CDR1 SEHNR and CDR2 FQNEAQ (reference sequence). The CDR3 spans 15 residues. V lost 3 bases, J lost 0 bases, and 8 bases lay in between. CDR3 residues: CASSFGTANTGELFF. CDR3 bases: TGTGCCAGCAGCTTTGGGACGGCGAACACCGGGGAGCTGTTTTTT.

V gene TRBV7-7 combines with J gene TRBJ1-4, with D maybe TRBD1 (5 bases). From germline, CDR1 is SSHAT and CDR2 FNYEAQ (reference sequence). Trimming shortened V by 4 bases and J by 2 bases, and 11 bases separated the two germline ends. The CDR3 is 15 amino acids. This CDR3 is CASSSSGGTNEKLFF. As DNA, the CDR3 is TGTGCCAGCAGCTCGAGCGGGGGGACTAATGAAAAACTGTTTTTT.